This T cell receptor beta chain was recorded in a study of T cell responses to AZD1222 COVID-19 vaccine (dated by TCRdb to the early 2020s). Context from the whole study: A total of just over 230 trial participants underwent TCR sequencing, of whom approximately 210 received two doses of AZD1222 and approximately 25 received two doses of the MenACWY control vaccine. Trial participants were enrolled into age subgroups of 18-55, 56-69 and 70-plus years, which contained about 150, 28 and 57 TCR-sequenced participants, respectively. Paper-wide results and their limitations: Only a handful of AZD1222 recipients were SARS-CoV-2 seropositive at baseline, limiting conclusions about previously exposed vaccinees. Vaccine-associated CD4 TCRs spanned the whole spike protein, with dominant responses in regions 160-218 and 743-854. Spike-specific TCR breadth and depth rose significantly after two AZD1222 doses compared with day 0 and with MenACWY recipients. Because no samples from the day 14 peak response were available, repertoires could be characterized only after the peak T cell response. Most participants were white British and females outnumbered males, and the authors suggested that clonal diversity may have been underestimated. In the small 56-69-year group, the increase in depth fell short of significance, most likely because of low power. Reportedly, close to half of the unique spike-specific TCRs recognized epitopes lying outside the regions that are mutated in the B.1.351 and B.1.1.7 variants.

The CDR3 regions of human TCRbeta chains were subjected to immunosequencing. Per the source publication's procedure: Repertoire TCRs were checked for matches against a reference library of SARS-CoV-2-specific TCRs that had been generated using the MIRA antigen-specificity platform. Breadth was defined as the fraction of unique TCRs that were SARS-CoV-2-associated. Depth was defined as the fraction of total T cells that were SARS-CoV-2-associated. Using the MIRA data, each spike-specific TCR was mapped to the spike region that the TCR reacts to and placed in a CD4 or CD8 class. Log10-transformed breadth and depth values were compared by one-way ANOVA with Sidak's multiple comparisons tests. Held by TCRdb, this immuneACCESS table contains in-frame sequences only and omits some clones. Under half of the omission traces to an unresolved V gene where checked; the cause of the rest is unknown. V, J and clone size are those of that table, while D and trimming were read from the DNA. This sample comprises 200,000 to 250,000 clones, under 95% of them detected only once. The leading ten clones occupy around 1% of the sample.

With regard to this clone: Its recognized antigen is unknown. No qualities accompany the bases; no much larger clone lies one base away.

The germline V gene (reference sequence) yields GTSNPN for CDR1 and SVGIG for CDR2. The CDR3 starts with the cysteine, ends with the phenylalanine, and has 13 residues. Only the CDR3 DNA stays, 39 bases, in frame from base 1. V gives up 3 bases and J gives up 1 base, and the segment between their germline ends measures 9 bases. The sample's time point label, in plain terms: baseline before first vaccination. The sample's treatment or condition, from its label and the paper: meningococcal conjugate vaccine given as trial control. Vaccinee samples were obtained from the UK trials COV001 and COV002, which included a single-blind randomized controlled phase 2/3 trial of AZD1222 (ChAdOx1 nCoV-19) in healthy adults. Trial participant PBMC samples were collected at day 0 and day 28 after the second dose for TCRbeta chain sequencing.

The TCR sequence derives from an adult in good health. The rearrangement combines TRBV30 with TRBJ2-5, with a weak D call of TRBD1 (6 bases match). The sample here was peripheral blood, taken on day 0 of MenACWY control vaccination. The sequence in DNA is TGTGCCTGGAGCGGGACACCCCAAGAGACCCAGTACTTC. This translates into CAWSGTPQETQYF.